The entry below describes one T cell receptor (beta chain). Its target is unknown. PCR employed 60 Vbeta and 13 Jbeta primers. TCRdb keeps only in-frame clones here, not all; method: immunoSEQ multiplex PCR. This table has 250,000 to 350,000 clones, 86% appearing once. These data originate in a study of cytomegalovirus exposure and HLA in healthy donors. Study-level points and caveats: The authors later linked a missense DCLRE1C variant to TCR beta V- and J-gene trimming. Some 150 TCR beta chains were listed as cytomegalovirus-associated. Earlier analysis looked at TCR beta V segments, and most were productive about 90% or about 30% of the time.

Healthy bone marrow donors made up the donor group. The germline CDR1 and CDR2 sequences are ENHRY and SYGVKD. The CDR3 spans 14 residues. Deletions cut 3 bases from V and 5 bases from J, with 11 bases between. The TCR was taken from a man in his forties in good health and CMV-seropositive. Sequenced sample: PBMCs. The J gene is TRBJ1-5, the V gene TRBV10-3; TRBD1 might be the D (6 bases). CDR3 sequence reads: CAISERAGDQPQHF. CDR3 sequence (DNA): TGTGCCATCAGTGAAAGGGCAGGGGATCAGCCCCAGCATTTT.